A selection of T cell receptor beta chains follows, all from one sample in a study of patients and donors after allogeneic stem cell transplantation. TCRdb fed the RT-PCR reads into MiXCR, producing one record per CDR3 protein. The table shows roughly 200,000 distinct CDR3 sequences, with roughly 40% occurring only once. What was sequenced was blood, either unsorted or a sorted T cell fraction (not recorded which). The receptors were gathered from a human donor who was either an allogeneic HSCT recipient or a stem cell or donor lymphocyte infusion donor (not recorded which). It is not recorded whose cells these are; they may come from a transplant donor. Both conserved end residues are part of each CDR3. D genes are given only for firm matches. The size of a clone is reported for some rows only, either as once, few or many, or as a class for expanded clones.

j_gene: TRBJ1-1
d_gene: NA
v_gene: TRBV3-1
abundance: few
CDR3nt: TGTGCCAGCAGCCAGGAGACAGGTTTAGGGAACACTGAAGCTTTCTTT
CDR3aa: CASSQETGLGNTEAFF

j_gene: TRBJ1-2
d_gene: NA
v_gene: TRBV4-1
abundance: few
CDR3nt: TGCGCCAGCAGCCAAGATGACGATTGGTATGGCTACACCTTC
CDR3aa: CASSQDDDWYGYTF

j_gene: TRBJ1-1
d_gene: NA
v_gene: TRBV2
abundance: NA
CDR3nt: TGTGCCAGCGGGGATTCGGCGGCAATGAACACTGAAGCTTTCTTT
CDR3aa: CASGDSAAMNTEAFF

j_gene: TRBJ1-6
d_gene: TRBD1
v_gene: TRBV12-3/TRBV12-4
abundance: few
CDR3nt: TGTGCCAGCACCCTAGCAGGGGGGAATTCACCCCTCCACTTT
CDR3aa: CASTLAGGNSPLHF

j_gene: TRBJ2-7
d_gene: TRBD2
v_gene: TRBV29-1
abundance: few
CDR3nt: TGCAGCGTTGAATTAGCGGGAGATATCTCCTACGAGCAGTACTTC
CDR3aa: CSVELAGDISYEQYF

j_gene: TRBJ2-2
d_gene: NA
v_gene: TRBV9
abundance: NA
CDR3nt: TGTGCCAGCAGCGAGGGGATCACCGGGGAGCTGTTTTTT
CDR3aa: CASSEGITGELFF

j_gene: TRBJ2-5
d_gene: NA
v_gene: TRBV4-3
abundance: NA
CDR3nt: TGCGCCAGCAGCCAAGAACAGTACTTC
CDR3aa: CASSQEQYF

j_gene: TRBJ2-3
d_gene: TRBD2
v_gene: TRBV28
abundance: once
CDR3nt: TGTGCCAGCACAAAAGGGGAGGGAAGGGCAGATACGCAGTATTTT
CDR3aa: CASTKGEGRADTQYF

j_gene: TRBJ1-1
d_gene: NA
v_gene: TRBV5-1
abundance: NA
CDR3nt: TGCGCCAGCAGCTTGGGCGGGGTGGAGGGAACTGAAGCTTTCTTT
CDR3aa: CASSLGGVEGTEAFF

j_gene: TRBJ2-7
d_gene: NA
v_gene: TRBV4-3
abundance: once
CDR3nt: TGCGCCAGCAGCCAAGATTTCCAGGGTCAGGGGACCTACGAGCAGTACTTC
CDR3aa: CASSQDFQGQGTYEQYF

j_gene: TRBJ2-4
d_gene: NA
v_gene: TRBV5-6
abundance: few
CDR3nt: TGTGCCAGCAGCTGGGGAAGGGACATTCAGTACTTC
CDR3aa: CASSWGRDIQYF

j_gene: TRBJ2-7
d_gene: NA
v_gene: TRBV29-1
abundance: NA
CDR3nt: TGCAGCGTTGTTTCGGGCACTAACTACGAGCAGTACTTC
CDR3aa: CSVVSGTNYEQYF

j_gene: TRBJ2-3
d_gene: NA
v_gene: TRBV7-9
abundance: NA
CDR3nt: TGTGCCAGCAGCTTAAGACTACCCACAGATACGCAGTATTTT
CDR3aa: CASSLRLPTDTQYF

j_gene: TRBJ2-2
d_gene: NA
v_gene: TRBV9
abundance: NA
CDR3nt: TGTGCCAGCAGCGTTCCCGAGGACAGCGCGAACACCGGGGAGCTGTTTTTT
CDR3aa: CASSVPEDSANTGELFF

j_gene: TRBJ2-7
d_gene: TRBD2
v_gene: TRBV7-9
abundance: NA
CDR3nt: TGTGCCAGCAGCTTGGATAGGACTAGAACCTACGAGCAGTACTTC
CDR3aa: CASSLDRTRTYEQYF

j_gene: TRBJ1-5
d_gene: NA
v_gene: TRBV3-2
abundance: few
CDR3nt: TGTGCCAGCAGCCTCCGGACAGGGTGTCATCAGCCCCAGCATTTT
CDR3aa: CASSLRTGCHQPQHF

j_gene: TRBJ1-5
d_gene: TRBD1
v_gene: TRBV3-1
abundance: few
CDR3nt: TGTGCCAGCAGCCAGGGGACAGGGGGCTTGAATCAGCCCCAGCATTTT
CDR3aa: CASSQGTGGLNQPQHF

j_gene: TRBJ1-1
d_gene: NA
v_gene: TRBV6-5
abundance: NA
CDR3nt: TGTGCCAGCCGACGTCGTAATGAAGCTTTCTTT
CDR3aa: CASRRRNEAFF

j_gene: TRBJ2-3
d_gene: TRBD2
v_gene: TRBV27
abundance: NA
CDR3nt: TGTGCCAGCAGTTTCAAGGCGGGAGGCCCCACAGATACGCAGTATTTT
CDR3aa: CASSFKAGGPTDTQYF

j_gene: TRBJ2-1
d_gene: NA
v_gene: TRBV6-5
abundance: NA
CDR3nt: TGTGCCAGCAGTACACAGTACAATGAGCAGTTCTTC
CDR3aa: CASSTQYNEQFF

j_gene: TRBJ2-1
d_gene: TRBD2
v_gene: TRBV12-3/TRBV12-4
abundance: few
CDR3nt: TGTGCCAGCAGTTTACTGGCGGGAGCCAATGAGCAGTTCTTC
CDR3aa: CASSLLAGANEQFF

j_gene: TRBJ1-5
d_gene: TRBD1
v_gene: TRBV6-5
abundance: NA
CDR3nt: TGTGCCAGCACCGCGACAGGGGGAAATCAGCCCCAGCATTTT
CDR3aa: CASTATGGNQPQHF

j_gene: TRBJ2-7
d_gene: NA
v_gene: TRBV4-3
abundance: NA
CDR3nt: TGCGCCAGCAGCCAAGAGCTTCTCAGCTCCTACGAGCAGTACTTC
CDR3aa: CASSQELLSSYEQYF

j_gene: TRBJ1-1
d_gene: TRBD1
v_gene: TRBV7-9
abundance: NA
CDR3nt: TGTGCCAGCAACCTGGACAGGGAAGGCACTGAAGCTTTCTTT
CDR3aa: CASNLDREGTEAFF

j_gene: TRBJ1-1
d_gene: TRBD1
v_gene: TRBV12-3/TRBV12-4
abundance: many
CDR3nt: TGTGCCAGCAGTGGGACAGACACTGAAGCTTTCTTT
CDR3aa: CASSGTDTEAFF

j_gene: TRBJ2-7
d_gene: TRBD1
v_gene: TRBV6-5
abundance: NA
CDR3nt: TGTGCCAGCAGTTACCGGACAGGGAGTGTCTACGAGCAGTACTTC
CDR3aa: CASSYRTGSVYEQYF

j_gene: TRBJ1-3
d_gene: NA
v_gene: TRBV15
abundance: NA
CDR3nt: TGTGCCACCAGCAGAGAAGGGAAGGAACGCTCTGGAAACACCATATATTTT
CDR3aa: CATSREGKERSGNTIYF

j_gene: TRBJ1-1
d_gene: NA
v_gene: TRBV5-1
abundance: NA
CDR3nt: TGCGCCAGCAGGGATATGGGAGGCACTGAAGCTTTCTTT
CDR3aa: CASRDMGGTEAFF

j_gene: TRBJ2-1
d_gene: TRBD2
v_gene: TRBV7-3
abundance: NA
CDR3nt: TGTGCCAGTGGTAGCGGGGGAGGGCAGTTCTTC
CDR3aa: CASGSGGGQFF

j_gene: TRBJ2-1
d_gene: TRBD2
v_gene: TRBV12-3/TRBV12-4
abundance: NA
CDR3nt: TGTGCCAGCAGTTTAAGGGCGGTGGGAGGGCCGTGGAATGAGCAGTTCTTC
CDR3aa: CASSLRAVGGPWNEQFF

j_gene: TRBJ1-2
d_gene: TRBD1
v_gene: TRBV7-9
abundance: few
CDR3nt: TGTGCCAGCAGCCTTCAAGGGGGCTGGGGCTACACCTTC
CDR3aa: CASSLQGGWGYTF

j_gene: TRBJ2-3
d_gene: TRBD2
v_gene: TRBV7-3
abundance: NA
CDR3nt: TGTGCCAGCAGCTTAGGCGGGAGGGCCGGGGATACGCAGTATTTT
CDR3aa: CASSLGGRAGDTQYF

j_gene: TRBJ2-7
d_gene: NA
v_gene: TRBV20-1
abundance: NA
CDR3nt: TGCAGTGCGTTACAGGGCTACGAGCAGTACTTC
CDR3aa: CSALQGYEQYF

j_gene: TRBJ1-1
d_gene: TRBD1
v_gene: TRBV27
abundance: few
CDR3nt: TGTGCCAGCAGCAGTACAGGGGTCGCCTACACTGAAGCTTTCTTT
CDR3aa: CASSSTGVAYTEAFF

j_gene: TRBJ2-7
d_gene: NA
v_gene: TRBV7-9
abundance: few
CDR3nt: TGTGCCAGCAGCTTAGAGGTTGGAACCTACGAGCAGTACTTC
CDR3aa: CASSLEVGTYEQYF

j_gene: TRBJ1-1
d_gene: NA
v_gene: TRBV6-5
abundance: NA
CDR3nt: TGTGCCAGCACAGGGTATGACACTGAAGCTTTCTTT
CDR3aa: CASTGYDTEAFF

j_gene: TRBJ1-5
d_gene: NA
v_gene: TRBV20-1
abundance: NA
CDR3nt: TGCAGTGCTAGGTGGGCTGGGGGTAACCAGCATTTT
CDR3aa: CSARWAGGNQHF

j_gene: TRBJ2-1
d_gene: NA
v_gene: TRBV12-3/TRBV12-4
abundance: NA
CDR3nt: TGTGCCAGCAGTTTACTGACTCGGAACAATGAGCAGTTCTTC
CDR3aa: CASSLLTRNNEQFF

j_gene: TRBJ1-3
d_gene: NA
v_gene: TRBV7-2
abundance: NA
CDR3nt: TGTGCCAGCAGCTTAGTCATTCATCCCTCCGGAAACACCATATATTTT
CDR3aa: CASSLVIHPSGNTIYF

j_gene: TRBJ1-2
d_gene: NA
v_gene: TRBV29-1
abundance: NA
CDR3nt: TGCAGCGTTGTCAGCTATGGCTACACCTTC
CDR3aa: CSVVSYGYTF

j_gene: TRBJ1-1
d_gene: NA
v_gene: TRBV9
abundance: NA
CDR3nt: TGTGCCAGCAGCGTTTACGAGAACACTGAAGCTTTCTTT
CDR3aa: CASSVYENTEAFF

j_gene: TRBJ1-3
d_gene: TRBD1
v_gene: TRBV30
abundance: many
CDR3nt: TGTGCCTGGGGACAGGGGACCAGAAACACCATATATTTT
CDR3aa: CAWGQGTRNTIYF

j_gene: TRBJ1-2
d_gene: NA
v_gene: TRBV6-5
abundance: few
CDR3nt: TGTGCCAGCAGTTACGGCCAGGGTCCGGACTATGGCTACACCTTC
CDR3aa: CASSYGQGPDYGYTF

j_gene: TRBJ1-3
d_gene: NA
v_gene: TRBV29-1
abundance: NA
CDR3nt: TGCAGCGTTGTAGGGGGAGGCTCTGGAAACACCATATATTTT
CDR3aa: CSVVGGGSGNTIYF

j_gene: TRBJ2-3
d_gene: TRBD2
v_gene: TRBV4-2
abundance: NA
CDR3nt: TGTGCCAGCAGCCAAGAGATACCGACTAGCGGGAGGGCAGATACGCAGTATTTT
CDR3aa: CASSQEIPTSGRADTQYF

j_gene: TRBJ2-7
d_gene: NA
v_gene: TRBV5-4
abundance: NA
CDR3nt: TGTGCCAGCAAGGTGGGGTTAGCCGGAGGCCCTCTCTACGAGCAGTACTTC
CDR3aa: CASKVGLAGGPLYEQYF

j_gene: TRBJ2-5
d_gene: TRBD2
v_gene: TRBV5-1
abundance: NA
CDR3nt: TGCGCCAGCAGCTCGGGACTAGCGGGATTAGAGGAGACCCAGTACTTC
CDR3aa: CASSSGLAGLEETQYF

j_gene: TRBJ2-7
d_gene: TRBD2
v_gene: TRBV15
abundance: few
CDR3nt: TGTGCCACCAGCGAGGGGACTAGCGGTACCTACGAGCAGTACTTC
CDR3aa: CATSEGTSGTYEQYF

j_gene: TRBJ1-1
d_gene: TRBD1
v_gene: TRBV15
abundance: NA
CDR3nt: TGTGCCACCCAGGGGGGTATGAACACTGAAGCTTTCTTT
CDR3aa: CATQGGMNTEAFF

j_gene: TRBJ2-1
d_gene: NA
v_gene: TRBV20-1
abundance: once
CDR3nt: TGCAGTGAAGACGGACAGAACAATGAGCAGTTCTTC
CDR3aa: CSEDGQNNEQFF